These T cell receptor beta chains were read from a single sample in a study of cytomegalovirus exposure and HLA in healthy donors. Generated by immunoSEQ multiplex PCR, the TCRdb table keeps only in-frame clones and is missing some. This table has some 130,000 clones, over 60% appearing once. The sequenced sample consisted of PBMCs. The receptor set was obtained from a male donor in good health and CMV-seropositive. Both conserved end residues are part of each CDR3. Each record gives: V gene, J gene, clone size, D gene, CDR3 DNA, CDR3 protein. The D gene is left open where the match is weak. Clone size is not always given. Where it is, it says once, few, many or a class for expanded clones.

TRBV7-2	TRBJ1-2	few	TRBD1	TGTGCCAGCAGCCCCCAAGGTCCGGGGACAGATAGGAACTATGGCTACACCTTC	CASSPQGPGTDRNYGYTF
TRBV6-1	TRBJ2-3	.	TRBD2	TGTGCCAGCAGTGAAGTAGCGGGGGCCACAGATACGCAGTATTTT	CASSEVAGATDTQYF
TRBV7-9	TRBJ2-5	.	.	TGTGCCAGCAGCTTTACAGCCCCCCAGGAGACCCAGTACTTC	CASSFTAPQETQYF
TRBV13	TRBJ2-1	.	.	TGTGCCAGCAGCTCCGTGGGCAGGGGTAATGAGCAGTTCTTC	CASSSVGRGNEQFF
TRBV2	TRBJ1-1	once	TRBD1	TGTGCCAGCAGTGAAGTTGGGACAGAAAATATGAACACTGAAGCTTTCTTT	CASSEVGTENMNTEAFF
TRBV9	TRBJ2-5	.	.	TGTGCCAGCAGCGTAGGGCAAACCCAAGAGACCCAGTACTTC	CASSVGQTQETQYF
TRBV7-9	TRBJ2-1	.	.	TGTGCCAGCAGCTTAGTGGCCAGTTTCTATGAGCAGTTCTTC	CASSLVASFYEQFF
TRBV30	TRBJ2-6	.	TRBD1	TGTGCCGTCGGGACAGGGGGCTTGTCTGGGGCCAACGTCCTGACTTTC	CAVGTGGLSGANVLTF
TRBV7-3	TRBJ1-1	.	TRBD1	TGTGCCAGCAGCCTTGACAGGGAAATCGGGAACACTGAAGCTTTCTTT	CASSLDREIGNTEAFF
TRBV15	TRBJ2-4	few	TRBD2	TGTGCCACCAGCAGAGCTGGGACTAGCGGGGGCCGAGGTTTCTTC	CATSRAGTSGGRGFF
TRBV15	TRBJ2-7	.	.	TGTGCCACCAGCAGAGATCTGCGGGTGAGCTCCTACGAGCAGTACTTC	CATSRDLRVSSYEQYF
TRBV14	TRBJ1-6	.	TRBD1	TGTGCCAGCAGTCCCGACAGGGGGCTCTCACCCCTCCACTTT	CASSPDRGLSPLHF
TRBV2	TRBJ2-1	.	TRBD2	TGTGCCAGCGGTGGACTAGCGGGGACTGGGGAGCAGTTCTTC	CASGGLAGTGEQFF
TRBV15	TRBJ2-3	.	TRBD2	TGTGCCACCAGCAGAGATTTGGCGGGAGAGACAGATACGCAGTATTTT	CATSRDLAGETDTQYF
TRBV13	TRBJ1-3	.	.	TGTGCCAGCAGCTTAAATCCCGGCGGGAACACCATATATTTT	CASSLNPGGNTIYF
TRBV7-2	TRBJ1-2	.	TRBD1	TGTGCCAGCAGCTCCGGTACCTACAGGGGCTATGGCTACACCTTC	CASSSGTYRGYGYTF
TRBV6-4	TRBJ1-5	.	TRBD1	TGTGCCAGCAGGAAGGGACAGGCTTATCGGCGTCAGCCCCAGCATTTT	CASRKGQAYRRQPQHF
TRBV6-1	TRBJ2-5	.	TRBD1	TGTGCCAGCAGTAATTCCGGACAGGGGGTAGAGACCCAGTACTTC	CASSNSGQGVETQYF
TRBV5-1	TRBJ2-4	.	.	TGCGCCAGCAGCTTCCAGAACAGTCAGTACTTC	CASSFQNSQYF
TRBV7-8	TRBJ2-7	.	TRBD1	TGTGCCAGCAGCTTAGCTAGGACAGGAAGAGAAGGGTACTTC	CASSLARTGREGYF
TRBV25-1	TRBJ1-4	few	TRBD1	TGTGCCAGCAGTTACTGGACAGGGGGAAATGAAAAACTGTTTTTT	CASSYWTGGNEKLFF
TRBV5-8	TRBJ2-7	.	TRBD1	TGTGCCAGCAACAGGGGTTTCTACGAGCAGTACTTC	CASNRGFYEQYF
TRBV28	TRBJ2-7	.	.	TGTGCCAGCAGTTTGGCCTTCTACGAGCAGTACTTC	CASSLAFYEQYF
TRBV27	TRBJ2-7	.	TRBD1	TGTGCCAGCAGTCGGCCCGGACAGGGAGTGTACGAGCAGTACTTC	CASSRPGQGVYEQYF
TRBV19	TRBJ2-1	.	.	TGTGCCAGTAGCCCAACCGGGAGCGCCTACAATGAGCAGTTCTTC	CASSPTGSAYNEQFF
TRBV25-1	TRBJ2-6	.	.	TGTGCCAGCAGTGATTGGGTAGGGATGGGTTCTGGGGCCAACGGCCTGACTTTC	CASSDWVGMGSGANGLTF
TRBV4-1	TRBJ2-7	.	TRBD1	TGCGCCAGCAGCCAGACACCGACAGGGTCCTACGAGCAGTACTTC	CASSQTPTGSYEQYF
TRBV11-2	TRBJ1-1	.	.	TGTGCCAGCAGCGCCGGGGGGAAGAACACTGAAGCTTTCTTT	CASSAGGKNTEAFF
TRBV7-9	TRBJ2-6	.	TRBD1	TGTGCCAGCAGCGACAGGGCAATAAACCGGCTCTCTGGGGCCAACGTCCTGACTTTC	CASSDRAINRLSGANVLTF
TRBV11-3	TRBJ2-1	.	.	TGTGCCAGCAGCTTAAATCCAGCGGGACATCAGTTCTTC	CASSLNPAGHQFF
TRBV21-1	TRBJ1-4	few	.	TGTGCCAGCGGGCCCCAGACAGGGACTGGTGAAAAACTGTTTTTT	CASGPQTGTGEKLFF
TRBV6-5	TRBJ1-5	few	.	TGTGCCAGCAGTTACTCCGTCGATCAGCCCCAGCATTTT	CASSYSVDQPQHF
TRBV28	TRBJ1-2	.	TRBD1	TGTGCCAGCAGTGCGCAGGGGGAAGGCTACACCTTC	CASSAQGEGYTF
TRBV6-1	TRBJ1-2	.	TRBD1	TGTGCCAGCCTTTTAAACAGGGGCTATGGCTACACCTTC	CASLLNRGYGYTF
TRBV29-1	TRBJ1-3	.	.	TGCAGCGTTGGGGGAGTGGACTCAATTGGAAACACCATATATTTT	CSVGGVDSIGNTIYF
TRBV28	TRBJ2-2	.	.	TGTGCCAGCAGTTTATCTACTCGGCGGCGTGACACCGGGGAGCTGTTTTTT	CASSLSTRRRDTGELFF
TRBV28	TRBJ2-1	.	TRBD1	TGTGCCAGCAGTTCGACCTATGCCAGGGGGTACAACAATGAGCAGTTCTTC	CASSSTYARGYNNEQFF
TRBV7-8	TRBJ1-6	.	TRBD1	TGTGCCAGCAGAACAGGGGTCTATAATTCACCCCTCCACTTT	CASRTGVYNSPLHF
TRBV19	TRBJ2-1	.	.	TGTGCCAGTACAGGGTATGGGCGGACATACAATGAGCAGTTCTTC	CASTGYGRTYNEQFF
TRBV29-1	TRBJ2-3	.	TRBD1	TGCAGCGTTGCCGACAGGGGGGTCACAGATACGCAGTATTTT	CSVADRGVTDTQYF
TRBV6-1	TRBJ2-2	.	TRBD1	TGTGCCAGCAGTGAATACAGGGGGCGATGGCTGTTTTTT	CASSEYRGRWLFF
TRBV28	TRBJ2-1	.	TRBD2	TGTGCCGGTAAGGCGGGACTAGCGGGAGAAGGTCTCTACAATGAGCAGTTCTTC	CAGKAGLAGEGLYNEQFF
TRBV2	TRBJ2-6	.	.	TGTGCCAGCAGCTACAGCATCTCTGGGGCCAACGTCCTGACTTTC	CASSYSISGANVLTF
TRBV30	TRBJ1-1	.	TRBD1	TGTGCCTGGAGCGTCTACCTAACAGGGGCGAACACTGAAGCTTTCTTT	CAWSVYLTGANTEAFF
TRBV19	TRBJ1-4	.	.	TGTGCCAGTAGTTCGACAGCAACTAATGAAAAACTGTTTTTT	CASSSTATNEKLFF
TRBV7-8	TRBJ2-2	.	TRBD2	TGTGCCAGCAGCATACACAAACGGACTAGCGGGCGGAACACCGGGGAGCTGTTTTTT	CASSIHKRTSGRNTGELFF
TRBV11-2	TRBJ1-2	.	.	TGTGCCAGCAGCCCCGGGATGTATGGCTACACCTTC	CASSPGMYGYTF
TRBV5-1	TRBJ2-7	.	TRBD2	TGCGCCAGCAGCCCAGCCGGGACTAGCTCCACCTACGAGCAGTACTTC	CASSPAGTSSTYEQYF
TRBV10-3	TRBJ1-4	.	.	TGTGCCATCAGTGAAATTGGGCAGGGTGGGGAAAAACTGTTTTTT	CAISEIGQGGEKLFF
TRBV25-1	TRBJ2-1	.	.	TGTGCCAGCAGTGACTCGGGTTTCAGACACAATGAGCAGTTCTTC	CASSDSGFRHNEQFF
TRBV4-1	TRBJ2-1	.	.	TGCGCCAGCAGCCAAGTTCATGGAGTAGCGGACTACAATGAGCAGTTCTTC	CASSQVHGVADYNEQFF
TRBV7-9	TRBJ2-6	.	.	TGTGCCAGCAGCTTAAGACTCTTCGGGGCCAACGTCCTGACTTTC	CASSLRLFGANVLTF
TRBV7-9	TRBJ1-2	.	TRBD1	TGTTCCAGCAGCTTAGCCGGGACAGTAGCTGGCTACACCTTC	CSSSLAGTVAGYTF
TRBV5-1	TRBJ1-2	.	TRBD1	TGCGCCAGCACGCAAGACAGGGGATGGGATGGCTACACCTTC	CASTQDRGWDGYTF